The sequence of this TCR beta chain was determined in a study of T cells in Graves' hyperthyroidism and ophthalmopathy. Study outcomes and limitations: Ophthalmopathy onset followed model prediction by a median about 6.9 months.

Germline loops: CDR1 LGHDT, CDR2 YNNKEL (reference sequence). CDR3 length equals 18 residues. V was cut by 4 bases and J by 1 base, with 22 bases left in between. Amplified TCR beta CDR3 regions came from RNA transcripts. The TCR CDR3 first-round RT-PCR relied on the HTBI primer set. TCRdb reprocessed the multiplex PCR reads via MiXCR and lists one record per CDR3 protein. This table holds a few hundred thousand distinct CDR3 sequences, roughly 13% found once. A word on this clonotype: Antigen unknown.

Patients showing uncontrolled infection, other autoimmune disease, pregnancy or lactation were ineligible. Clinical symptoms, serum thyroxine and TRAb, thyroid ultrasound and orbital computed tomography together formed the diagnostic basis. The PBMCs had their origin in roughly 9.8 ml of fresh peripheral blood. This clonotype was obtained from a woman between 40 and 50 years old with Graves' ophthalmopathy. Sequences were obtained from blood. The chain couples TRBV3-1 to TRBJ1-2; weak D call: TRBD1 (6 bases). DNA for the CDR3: TGTGCCAGCAGCCCACTGCCCGGACAGTCGCGTCTTAACTATGGCTACACCTTC. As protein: CASSPLPGQSRLNYGYTF.